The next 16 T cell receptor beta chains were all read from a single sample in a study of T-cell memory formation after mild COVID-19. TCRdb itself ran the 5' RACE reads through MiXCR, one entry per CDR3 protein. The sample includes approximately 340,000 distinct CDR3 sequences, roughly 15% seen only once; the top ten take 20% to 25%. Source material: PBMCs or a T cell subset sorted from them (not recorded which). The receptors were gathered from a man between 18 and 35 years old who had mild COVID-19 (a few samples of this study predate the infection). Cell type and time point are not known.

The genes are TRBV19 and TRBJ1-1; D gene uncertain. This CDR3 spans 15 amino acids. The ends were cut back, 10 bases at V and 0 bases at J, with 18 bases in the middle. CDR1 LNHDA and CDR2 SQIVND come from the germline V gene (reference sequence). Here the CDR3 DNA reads TGTGCCACTCGGCCGGGTCTTCCCATGAACACTGAAGCTTTCTTT. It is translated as CATRPGLPMNTEAFF.

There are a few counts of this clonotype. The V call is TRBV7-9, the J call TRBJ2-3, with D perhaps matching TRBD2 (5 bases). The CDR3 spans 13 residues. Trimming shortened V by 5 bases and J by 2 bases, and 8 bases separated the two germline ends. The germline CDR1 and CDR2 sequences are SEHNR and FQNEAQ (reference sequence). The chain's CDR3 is CASSPDFTDTQYF. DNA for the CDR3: TGTGCCAGCAGCCCGGACTTCACAGATACGCAGTATTTT.

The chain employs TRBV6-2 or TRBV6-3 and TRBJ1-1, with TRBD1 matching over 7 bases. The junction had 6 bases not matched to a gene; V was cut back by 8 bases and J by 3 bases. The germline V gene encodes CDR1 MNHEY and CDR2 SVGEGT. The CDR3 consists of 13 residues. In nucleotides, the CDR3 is TGTGCCAGCCGCGACAGGGAGTACACTGAAGCTTTCTTT. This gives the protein CASRDREYTEAFF.

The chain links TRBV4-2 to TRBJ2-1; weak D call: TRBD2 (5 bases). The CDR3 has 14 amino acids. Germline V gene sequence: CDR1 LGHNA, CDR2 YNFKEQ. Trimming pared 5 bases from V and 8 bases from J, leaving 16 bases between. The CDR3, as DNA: TGTGCCAGCAGCACCCGCCGGACTGGGGATGAGCAGTTCTTC. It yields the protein CASSTRRTGDEQFF.

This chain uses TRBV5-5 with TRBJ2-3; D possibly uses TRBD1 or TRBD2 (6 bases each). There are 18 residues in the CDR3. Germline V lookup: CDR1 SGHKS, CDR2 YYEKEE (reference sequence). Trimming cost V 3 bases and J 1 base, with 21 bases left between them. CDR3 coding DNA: TGTGCCAGCAGCTCCCTCGTGGGGGGCCCCACCCGCACAGATACGCAGTATTTT. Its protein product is CASSSLVGGPTRTDTQYF.

For the CDR3, the DNA is TGTGCCAGCAGCTTAGAGGGGGGGGCGTCGTACGAGCAGTACGTC. This sequence encodes CASSLEGGASYEQYV. The V gene is TRBV7-6, the J gene TRBJ2-7, with D possibly being TRBD2 (7 bases). With 1 base removed from V and 4 bases from J, the gap between germline ends came to 14 bases. Germline CDR1 SGHVS, CDR2 FNYEAQ. The CDR3 consists of 15 residues.

CDR3 sequence (DNA): TGTGCCAGCAGCGTAGATGCGGCACACAAAGAGACCCAGTACTTC. This codes for CASSVDAAHKETQYF. The chain uses TRBV9 and TRBJ2-5; D uncertain. Germline V gene data show CDR1 as SGDLS and CDR2 as YYNGEE. The ends were cut back, 0 bases at V and 3 bases at J, with 12 bases in the middle. CDR3 length: 15 residues.

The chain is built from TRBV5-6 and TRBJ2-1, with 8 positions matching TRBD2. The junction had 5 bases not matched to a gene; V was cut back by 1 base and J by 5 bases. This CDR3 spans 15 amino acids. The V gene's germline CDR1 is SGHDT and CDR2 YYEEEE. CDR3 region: CASSLRQRGNNEQFF. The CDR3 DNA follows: TGTGCCAGCAGCTTGCGCCAGCGGGGGAACAATGAGCAGTTCTTC.

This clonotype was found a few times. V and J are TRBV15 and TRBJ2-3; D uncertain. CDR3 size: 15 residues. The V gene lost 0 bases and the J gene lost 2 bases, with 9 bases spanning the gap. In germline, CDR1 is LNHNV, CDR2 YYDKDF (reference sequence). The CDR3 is CATSRELPNTDTQYF. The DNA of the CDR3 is TGTGCCACCAGCAGAGAATTACCAAACACAGATACGCAGTATTTT.

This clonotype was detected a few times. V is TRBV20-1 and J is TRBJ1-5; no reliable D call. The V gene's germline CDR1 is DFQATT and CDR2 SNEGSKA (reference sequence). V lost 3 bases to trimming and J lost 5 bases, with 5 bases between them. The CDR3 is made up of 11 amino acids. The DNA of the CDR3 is TGCAGTGCTAGGGGCGATCAGCCCCAGCATTTT. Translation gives CSARGDQPQHF.

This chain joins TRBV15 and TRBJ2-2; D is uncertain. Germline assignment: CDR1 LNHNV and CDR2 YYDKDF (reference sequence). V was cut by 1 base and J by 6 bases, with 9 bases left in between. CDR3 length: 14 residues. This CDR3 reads CATSRVTSPGELFF. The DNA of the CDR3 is TGTGCCACCAGCAGAGTAACGTCGCCCGGGGAGCTGTTTTTT.

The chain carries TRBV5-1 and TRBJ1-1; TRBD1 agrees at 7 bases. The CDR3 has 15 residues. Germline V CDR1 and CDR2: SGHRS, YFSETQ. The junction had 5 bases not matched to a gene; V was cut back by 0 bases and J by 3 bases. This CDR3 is CASSLVGTEYTEAFF. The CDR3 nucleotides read TGCGCCAGCAGCTTGGTGGGGACAGAGTACACTGAAGCTTTCTTT.

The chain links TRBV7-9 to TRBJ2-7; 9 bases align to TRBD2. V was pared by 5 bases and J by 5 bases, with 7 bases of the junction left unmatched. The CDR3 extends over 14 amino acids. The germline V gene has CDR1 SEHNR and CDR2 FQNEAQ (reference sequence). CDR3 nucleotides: TGTGCCAGCAGCCCGGGACTAGCCCTCCACGAGCAGTACTTC. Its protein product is CASSPGLALHEQYF. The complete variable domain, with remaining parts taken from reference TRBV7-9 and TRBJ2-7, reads DTGVSQNPRHKITKRGQNVTFRCDPISEHNRLYWYRQTLGQGPEFLTYFQNEAQLEKSRLLSDRFSAERPKGSFSTLEIQRTEQGDSAMYLCASSPGLALHEQYFGPGTRLTVT.

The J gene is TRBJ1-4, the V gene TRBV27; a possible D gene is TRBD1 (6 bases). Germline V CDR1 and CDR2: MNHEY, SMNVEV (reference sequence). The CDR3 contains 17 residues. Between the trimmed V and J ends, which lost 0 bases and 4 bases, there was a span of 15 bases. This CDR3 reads CASSLSPWTAINEKLFF. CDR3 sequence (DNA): TGTGCCAGCAGTTTATCTCCTTGGACAGCTATTAATGAAAAACTGTTTTTT.

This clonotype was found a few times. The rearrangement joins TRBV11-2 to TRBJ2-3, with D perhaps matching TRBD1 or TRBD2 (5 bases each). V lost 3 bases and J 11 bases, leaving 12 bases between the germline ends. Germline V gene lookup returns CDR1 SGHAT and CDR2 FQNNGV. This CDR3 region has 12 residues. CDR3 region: CASSLTGTMQYF. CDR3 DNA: TGTGCCAGCAGCTTGACCGGGACGATGCAGTATTTT.

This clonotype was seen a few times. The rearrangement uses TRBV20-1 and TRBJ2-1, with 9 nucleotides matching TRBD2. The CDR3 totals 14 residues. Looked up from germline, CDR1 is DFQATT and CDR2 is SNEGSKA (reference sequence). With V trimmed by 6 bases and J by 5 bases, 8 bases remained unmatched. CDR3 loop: CSAEAGGPNNEQFF. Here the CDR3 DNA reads TGCAGTGCAGAAGCGGGGGGACCCAACAATGAGCAGTTCTTC.